What follows are 2 T cell receptor beta chains derived from one specimen sequenced in a study of blood T cells in healthy people across ages. The use of a sample-barcoded 5' primer and a J-beta primer mix characterized a second PCR of roughly 6 to 11 cycles. TCRdb recomputed calls from the 5' RACE reads with MiXCR, one row per CDR3 protein. Here the sample spans roughly 800,000 distinct CDR3 sequences, roughly 60% being singletons. Sequenced material: blood. The receptors here all came from a man aged 30 to 45 in good health.

On this clonotype itself: This may stem from a read error, because a much larger clone lies one nucleotide away. CDR3 in amino acids: CASSSVQGVSYNEQYF. CDR3 nucleotide sequence: TGTGCCAGCAGCTCGGTTCAGGGGGTCTCCTACAATGAGCAGTACTTC. V usage is TRBV7-2 and J usage is TRBJ2-1; TRBD1 matches at 7 bases. The DNA end lines up better with TRBJ2-7; the J call may be wrong. The CDR3 sequence is 16 residues long. Germline V lookup: CDR1 SGHTA, CDR2 FQGNSA.

V gene TRBV4-3 combines with J gene TRBJ2-7; D is undetermined. V lost 5 bases and J 3 bases, leaving 11 bases between the germline ends. CDR1 LGHNA and CDR2 YSLEER come from the germline V gene. The CDR3 extends over 13 amino acids. CDR3 residues: CASSNRVFYEQYF. The CDR3 DNA follows: TGCGCCAGCAGCAACAGAGTTTTCTACGAGCAGTACTTC.